The 5 T cell receptor beta chains below were found in one sample sequenced in a study of shared clonotypes between healthy human individuals. This table comes from immunoSEQ multiplex PCR, and its TCRdb copy is limited to in-frame clones, with some not included. The sample holds 2 million to 2.5 million clones; about 90% are singletons and the top ten take approximately 0.4%. The sequenced material came from naive CD4+ T cells from PBMCs. Specified subset: CD45RA+ positively selected. These receptors all stem from a man aged 18 to 30 in good health. Some clones in this sample may be carry-over from other donors' samples.

This rearrangement joins TRBV7-7 to TRBJ2-1, with 10 positions matching TRBD2. In germline, CDR1 is SSHAT, CDR2 FNYEAQ (reference sequence). J lost 0 bases, V lost 5 bases, and 16 bases had no gene match. There are 20 residues in the CDR3. CDR3 in amino acids: CASSPGLAGALGSSYNEQFF. CDR3 coding DNA: TGTGCCAGCAGCCCTGGGCTAGCGGGAGCGCTGGGGAGCTCCTACAATGAGCAGTTCTTC.

The chain has TRBV7-6 and TRBJ2-2, with a weak D call TRBD1 (7 bases). V lost 4 bases, J lost 2 bases, and 17 bases lay in between. Per germline, CDR1 SGHVS and CDR2 FNYEAQ. The CDR3 has 17 amino acids. In DNA form, the CDR3 reads TGTGCCAGCAGCTACCGACAGGGAGGCTTTAACACCGGGGAGCTGTTTTTT. Protein product: CASSYRQGGFNTGELFF.

This clone occurred a few times. The rearrangement joins TRBV18 to TRBJ1-1; unclear D gene. V gave up 1 base and J gave up 0 bases, with 15 bases separating them. The V gene's germline CDR1 is KGHSH and CDR2 LQKENI. This CDR3 spans 17 amino acids. CDR3 nucleotides: TGTGCCAGCTCACCACGGGCTGGGATTGGGATGAACACTGAAGCTTTCTTT. It translates to CASSPRAGIGMNTEAFF.

The chain has TRBV5-5 and TRBJ1-5; 7 bases agree with TRBD1. The V gene's germline CDR1 is SGHKS and CDR2 YYEKEE (reference sequence). This CDR3 region has 17 residues. The J segment lost 3 bases and the V segment lost 2 bases, leaving 11 bases of the junction unmatched. As DNA, the CDR3 is TGTGCCAGCAGCTTTTCAAGGGGAGGGGGCCCCAATCAGCCCCAGCATTTT. Translated, it gives CASSFSRGGGPNQPQHF.

CDR3 residues: CASRSSGEQYF. CDR3 sequence (DNA): TGTGCCAGCAGGAGTTCGGGTGAGCAGTACTTC. The J gene is TRBJ2-7, the V gene TRBV2; D is unclear. Germline V gene lookup returns CDR1 SNHLY and CDR2 FYNNEI. V was trimmed by 6 bases and J by 7 bases, leaving 10 bases between them. The CDR3 totals 11 residues. The full variable domain, rest sourced from reference TRBV2 and TRBJ2-7, is EPEVTQTPSHQVTQMGQEVILRCVPISNHLYFYWYRQILGQKVEFLVSFYNNEISEKSEIFDDQFSVERPDGSNFTLKIRSTKLEDSAMYFCASRSSGEQYFGPGTRLTVT.